This T cell receptor (beta chain) was profiled in a study of blood T cell repertoires in COVID-19. In the study overall: There were acute and convalescent COVID-19 samples, and they came from the United States, Italy and Spain. PBMCs, B-cell-depleted T cells, or T cells provided the cDNA or gDNA that made up the material.

J lost 2 bases, V lost 4 bases, and 11 bases had no gene match. The CDR3 sequence is 19 residues long. Germline V gene lookup returns CDR1 LGHDT and CDR2 YNNKEL (reference sequence). As originally analysed: Amplified reference gene primers provided the basis for estimating nucleated cell counts. Clones were read by immunoSEQ multiplex PCR, and TCRdb kept only the in-frame ones, dropping some. V and J calls and clone size are as listed in that table; D and trimming were resolved from the DNA. The repertoire includes about 120,000 clones, roughly nine tenths of them detected once, and about 7.4% sits in the top ten.

The chain combines TRBV3-1 (or the pseudogene TRBV3-2) with TRBJ2-6; 10 bases agree with TRBD1. Material: peripheral blood. This sequence was found in a man in his 70s who had recovered from COVID-19. The CDR3 sequence: CASSPVPGQGLTGANVLTF. As DNA, the CDR3 is TGTGCCAGCAGCCCGGTACCGGGACAGGGGCTTACTGGGGCCAACGTCCTGACTTTC.